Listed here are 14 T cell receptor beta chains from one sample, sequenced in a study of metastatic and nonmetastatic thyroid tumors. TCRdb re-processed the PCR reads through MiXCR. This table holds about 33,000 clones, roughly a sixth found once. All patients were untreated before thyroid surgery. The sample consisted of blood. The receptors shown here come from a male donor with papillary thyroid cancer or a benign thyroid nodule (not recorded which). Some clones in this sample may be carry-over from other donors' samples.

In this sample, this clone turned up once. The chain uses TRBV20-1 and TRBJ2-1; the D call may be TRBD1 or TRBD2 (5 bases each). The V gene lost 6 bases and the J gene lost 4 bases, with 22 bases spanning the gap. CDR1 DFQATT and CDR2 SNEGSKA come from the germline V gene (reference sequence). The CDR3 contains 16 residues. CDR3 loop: CSARRDGVCLYNEQFF. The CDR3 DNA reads TGCAGTGCCCGCCGGGACGGCGTGTGTCTGTACAATGAGCAGTTCTTC.

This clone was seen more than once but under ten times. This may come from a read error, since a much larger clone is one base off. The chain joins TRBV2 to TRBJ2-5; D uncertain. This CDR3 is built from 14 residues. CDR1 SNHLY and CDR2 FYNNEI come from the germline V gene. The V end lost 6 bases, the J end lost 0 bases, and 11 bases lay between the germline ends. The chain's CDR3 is CASRGQAYQETQYF. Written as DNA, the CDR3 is TGTGCCAGCAGGGGCCAAGCCTACCAAGAGACCCAGTACTTC.

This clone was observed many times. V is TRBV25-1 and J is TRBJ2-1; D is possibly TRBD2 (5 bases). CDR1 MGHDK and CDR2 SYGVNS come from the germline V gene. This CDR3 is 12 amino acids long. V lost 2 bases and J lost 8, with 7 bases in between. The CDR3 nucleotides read TGTGCCAGCAGTGAACGGGGATATGAGCAGTTCTTC. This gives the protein CASSERGYEQFF.

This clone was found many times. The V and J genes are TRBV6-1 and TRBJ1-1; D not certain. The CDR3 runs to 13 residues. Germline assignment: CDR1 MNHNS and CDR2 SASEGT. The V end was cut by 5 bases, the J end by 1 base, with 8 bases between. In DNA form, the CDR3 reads TGTGCCAGCAGTAAAAATACGAACACTGAAGCTTTCTTT. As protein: CASSKNTNTEAFF.

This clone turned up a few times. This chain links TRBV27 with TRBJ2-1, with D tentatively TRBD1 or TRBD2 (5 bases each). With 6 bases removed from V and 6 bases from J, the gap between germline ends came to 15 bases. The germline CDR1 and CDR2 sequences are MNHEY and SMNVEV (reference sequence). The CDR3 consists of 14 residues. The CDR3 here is CASSGAGASNEQFF. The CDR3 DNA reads TGTGCCAGCAGCGGGGCCGGGGCTAGCAATGAGCAGTTCTTC.

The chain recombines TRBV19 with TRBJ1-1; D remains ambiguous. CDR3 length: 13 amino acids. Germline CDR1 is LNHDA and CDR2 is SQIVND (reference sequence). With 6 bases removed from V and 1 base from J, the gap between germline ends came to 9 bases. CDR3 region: CASRRDWNTEAFF. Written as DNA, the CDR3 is TGTGCCAGTAGGCGAGATTGGAACACTGAAGCTTTCTTT. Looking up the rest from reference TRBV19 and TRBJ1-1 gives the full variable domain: DGGITQSPKYLFRKEGQNVTLSCEQNLNHDAMYWYRQDPGQGLRLIYYSQIVNDFQKGDIAEGYSVSREKKESFPLTVTSAQKNPTAFYLCASRRDWNTEAFFGQGTRLTVV.

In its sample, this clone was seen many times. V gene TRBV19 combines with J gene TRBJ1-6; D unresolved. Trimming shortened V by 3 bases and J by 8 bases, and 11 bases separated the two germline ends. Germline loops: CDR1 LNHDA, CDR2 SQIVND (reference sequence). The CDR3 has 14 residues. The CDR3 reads CASSMKGLDSPLHF. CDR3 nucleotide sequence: TGTGCCAGTAGTATGAAAGGGTTGGATTCACCCCTCCACTTT.

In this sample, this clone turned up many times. CDR3 in amino acids: CASSQGGQSQETQYF. DNA of the CDR3: TGCGCCAGCAGCCAAGGAGGACAGTCCCAAGAGACCCAGTACTTC. The rearrangement uses TRBV4-3 and TRBJ2-5, with a weak D call TRBD1 (6 bases). The CDR3 covers 15 residues. Looked up from germline, CDR1 is LGHNA and CDR2 is YSLEER. The V end was cut by 1 base, the J end by 1 base, with 10 bases between.

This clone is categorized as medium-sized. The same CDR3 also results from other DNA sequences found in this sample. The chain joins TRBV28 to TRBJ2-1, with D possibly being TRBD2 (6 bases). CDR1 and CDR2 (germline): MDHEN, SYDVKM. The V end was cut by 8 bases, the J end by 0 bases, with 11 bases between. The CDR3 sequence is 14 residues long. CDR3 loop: CASEPGGSYNEQFF. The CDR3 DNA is TGTGCCAGCGAACCCGGGGGCTCCTACAATGAGCAGTTCTTC.

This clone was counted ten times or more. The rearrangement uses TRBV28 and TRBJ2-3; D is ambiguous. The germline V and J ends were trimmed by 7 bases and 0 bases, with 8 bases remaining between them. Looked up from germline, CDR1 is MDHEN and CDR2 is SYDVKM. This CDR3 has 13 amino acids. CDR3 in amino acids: CASTTLSTDTQYF. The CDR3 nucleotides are TGTGCCAGCACCACGCTAAGCACAGATACGCAGTATTTT.

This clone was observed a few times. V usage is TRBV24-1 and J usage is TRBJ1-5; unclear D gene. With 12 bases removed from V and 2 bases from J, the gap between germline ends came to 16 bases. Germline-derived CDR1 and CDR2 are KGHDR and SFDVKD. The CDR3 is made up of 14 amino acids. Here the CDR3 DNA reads TGTGCCGTTCGAGAAGGGAAGCGCAATCAGCCCCAGCATTTT. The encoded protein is CAVREGKRNQPQHF.

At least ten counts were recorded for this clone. CDR3 nucleotides: TGTGCCAGCAGCCGGACAGGGAACCCTCAGCAAGCCAAAAACATTCAGTACTTC. Translating it yields CASSRTGNPQQAKNIQYF. The J gene is TRBJ2-4, the V gene TRBV6-2 or TRBV6-3, with 8 bases that match TRBD1. The junction had 13 bases not matched to a gene; V was cut back by 6 bases and J by 0 bases. The CDR3 is 18 amino acids. Germline values: CDR1 MNHEY, CDR2 SVGEGT.

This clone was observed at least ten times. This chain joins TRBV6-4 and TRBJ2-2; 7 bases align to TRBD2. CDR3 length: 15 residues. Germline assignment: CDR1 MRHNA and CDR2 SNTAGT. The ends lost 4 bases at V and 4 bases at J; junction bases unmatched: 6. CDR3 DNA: TGTGCCAGCAGTGTGGGGGGGGACGGCACCGGGGAGCTGTTTTTT. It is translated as CASSVGGDGTGELFF.

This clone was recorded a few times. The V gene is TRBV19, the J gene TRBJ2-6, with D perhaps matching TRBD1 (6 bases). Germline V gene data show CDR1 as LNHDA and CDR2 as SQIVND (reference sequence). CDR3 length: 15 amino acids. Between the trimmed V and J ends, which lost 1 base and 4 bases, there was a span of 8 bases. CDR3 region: CASSIGTAGANVLTF. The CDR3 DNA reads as TGTGCCAGTAGTATAGGGACAGCCGGGGCCAACGTCCTGACTTTC.